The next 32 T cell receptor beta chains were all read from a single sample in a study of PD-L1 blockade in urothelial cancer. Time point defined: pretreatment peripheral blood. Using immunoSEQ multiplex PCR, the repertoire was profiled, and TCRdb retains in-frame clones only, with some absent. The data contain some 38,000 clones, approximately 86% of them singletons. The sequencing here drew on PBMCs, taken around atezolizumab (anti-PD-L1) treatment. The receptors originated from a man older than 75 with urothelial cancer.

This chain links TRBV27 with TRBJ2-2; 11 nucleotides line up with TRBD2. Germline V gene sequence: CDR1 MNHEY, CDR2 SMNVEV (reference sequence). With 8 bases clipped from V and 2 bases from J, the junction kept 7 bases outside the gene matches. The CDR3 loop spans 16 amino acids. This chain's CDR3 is CASSPRLAGNTGELFF. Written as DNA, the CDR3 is TGTGCCAGCTCTCCCAGACTAGCGGGAAACACCGGGGAGCTGTTTTTT.

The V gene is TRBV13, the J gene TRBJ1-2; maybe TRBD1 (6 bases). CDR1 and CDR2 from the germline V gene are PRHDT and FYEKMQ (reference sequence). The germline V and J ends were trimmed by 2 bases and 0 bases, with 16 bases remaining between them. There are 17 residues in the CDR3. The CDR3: CASSLWGGRGANYGYTF. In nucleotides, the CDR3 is TGTGCCAGCAGCTTATGGGGCGGCAGGGGAGCTAACTATGGCTACACCTTC. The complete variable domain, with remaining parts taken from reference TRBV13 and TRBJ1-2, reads AAGVIQSPRHLIKEKRETATLKCYPIPRHDTVYWYQQGPGQDPQFLISFYEKMQSDKGSIPDRFSAQQFSDYHSELNMSSLELGDSALYFCASSLWGGRGANYGYTFGSGTRLTVV.

CDR3 nucleotides: TGTGCCAGCAGCCGGGACTTCTACTCCTACGAGCAGTACTTC. Protein: CASSRDFYSYEQYF. V and J are TRBV9 and TRBJ2-7; possible D gene TRBD2, 6 bases. V gave up 4 bases and J gave up 0 bases, with 11 bases separating them. CDR1 is SGDLS, CDR2 YYNGEE, per germline. This CDR3 is built from 14 residues.

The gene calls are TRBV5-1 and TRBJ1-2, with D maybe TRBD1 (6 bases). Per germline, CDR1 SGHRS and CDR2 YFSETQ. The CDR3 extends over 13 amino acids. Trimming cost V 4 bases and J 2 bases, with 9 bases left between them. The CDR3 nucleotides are TGCGCCAGCAGCCAGGACAGAAACTATGGCTACACCTTC. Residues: CASSQDRNYGYTF.

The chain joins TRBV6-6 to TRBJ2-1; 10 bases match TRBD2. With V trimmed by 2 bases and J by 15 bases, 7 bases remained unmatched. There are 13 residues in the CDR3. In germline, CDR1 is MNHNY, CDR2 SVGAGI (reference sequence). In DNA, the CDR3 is TGTGCCAGCAGTTACCCGAGCGGGAGGGCTTCGTTCTTC. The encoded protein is CASSYPSGRASFF.

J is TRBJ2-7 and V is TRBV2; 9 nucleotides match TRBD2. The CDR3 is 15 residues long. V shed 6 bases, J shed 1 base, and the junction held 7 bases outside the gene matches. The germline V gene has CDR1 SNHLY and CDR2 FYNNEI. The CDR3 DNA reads TGTGCCAGCAGAATGGCGCTAGCGGGGTCCTACGAGCAGTACTTC. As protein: CASRMALAGSYEQYF.

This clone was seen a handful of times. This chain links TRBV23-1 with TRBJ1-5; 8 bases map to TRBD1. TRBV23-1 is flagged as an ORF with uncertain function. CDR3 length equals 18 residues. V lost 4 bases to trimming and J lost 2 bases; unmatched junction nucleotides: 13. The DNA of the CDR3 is TGCGCCAGCAGTCCTAGGGGCAGGGGGCTATGTGGCAATCAGCCCCAGCATTTT. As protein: CASSPRGRGLCGNQPQHF.

The CDR3 sequence is CASSLYPSGIRGETQYF. For the CDR3, the DNA is TGTGCCAGCAGCTTATATCCTAGCGGGATCCGGGGAGAGACCCAGTACTTC. V gene TRBV7-9 combines with J gene TRBJ2-5; 9 nucleotides align to TRBD2. J gave up 4 bases and V 2 bases, and 11 bases lay outside the gene matches. This CDR3 region has 17 residues. Germline assignment: CDR1 SEHNR and CDR2 FQNEAQ (reference sequence).

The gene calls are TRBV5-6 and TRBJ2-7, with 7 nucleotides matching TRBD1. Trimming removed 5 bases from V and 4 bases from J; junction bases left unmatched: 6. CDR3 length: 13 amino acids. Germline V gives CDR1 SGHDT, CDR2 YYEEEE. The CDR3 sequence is CASSYLQGYEQYF. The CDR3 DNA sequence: TGTGCCAGCAGTTATCTACAGGGGTACGAGCAGTACTTC.

Written as DNA, the CDR3 is TGTGCCTGGAGTAGAGGGACTTTCACCGGGGAGCTGTTTTTT. This translates into CAWSRGTFTGELFF. The gene calls are TRBV30 and TRBJ2-2; D may be TRBD2 (6 bases). CDR1 GTSNPN and CDR2 SVGIG come from the germline V gene (reference sequence). V was trimmed by 2 bases and J by 4 bases, leaving 11 bases between them. The CDR3 runs 14 residues.

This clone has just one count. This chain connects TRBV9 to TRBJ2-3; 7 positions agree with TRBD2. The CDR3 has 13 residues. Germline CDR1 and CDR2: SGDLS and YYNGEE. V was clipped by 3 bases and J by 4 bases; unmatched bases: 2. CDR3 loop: CASSGTRADTQYF. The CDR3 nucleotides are TGTGCCAGCAGCGGGACTAGGGCAGATACGCAGTATTTT. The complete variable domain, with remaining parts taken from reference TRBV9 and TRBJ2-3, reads DSGVTQTPKHLITATGQRVTLRCSPRSGDLSVYWYQQSLDQGLQFLIQYYNGEERAKGNILERFSAQQFPDLHSELNLSSLELGDSALYFCASSGTRADTQYFGPGTRLTVL.

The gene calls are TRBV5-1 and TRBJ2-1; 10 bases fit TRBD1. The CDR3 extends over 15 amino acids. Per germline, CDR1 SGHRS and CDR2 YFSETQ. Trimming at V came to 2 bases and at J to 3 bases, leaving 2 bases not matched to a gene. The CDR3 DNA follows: TGCGCCAGCAGCTTAGGGACAGGGGTCTACAATGAGCAGTTCTTC. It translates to CASSLGTGVYNEQFF.

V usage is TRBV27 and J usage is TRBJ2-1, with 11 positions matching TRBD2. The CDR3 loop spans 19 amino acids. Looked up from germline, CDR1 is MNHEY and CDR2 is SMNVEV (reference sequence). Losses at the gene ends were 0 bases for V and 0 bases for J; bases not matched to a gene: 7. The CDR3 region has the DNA TGTGCCAGCAGTTTATCCCCACCGACTAGCGGGATCTCCTACAATGAGCAGTTCTTC. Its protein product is CASSLSPPTSGISYNEQFF.

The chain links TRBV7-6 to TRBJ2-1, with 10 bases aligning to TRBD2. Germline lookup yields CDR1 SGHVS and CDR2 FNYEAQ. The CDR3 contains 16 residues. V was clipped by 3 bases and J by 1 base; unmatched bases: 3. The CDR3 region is CASSFGTSVSYNEQFF. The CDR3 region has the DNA TGTGCCAGCAGCTTCGGGACTAGCGTATCCTACAATGAGCAGTTCTTC. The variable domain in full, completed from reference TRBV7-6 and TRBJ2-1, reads GAGVSQSPRYKVTKRGQDVALRCDPISGHVSLYWYRQALGQGPEFLTYFNYEAQQDKSGLPNDRFSAERPEGSISTLTIQRTEQRDSAMYRCASSFGTSVSYNEQFFGPGTRLTVL.

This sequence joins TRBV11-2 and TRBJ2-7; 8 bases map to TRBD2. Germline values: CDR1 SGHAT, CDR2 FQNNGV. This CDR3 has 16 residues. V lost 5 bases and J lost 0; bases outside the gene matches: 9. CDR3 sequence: CASSVPGGRSSYEQYF. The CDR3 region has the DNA TGTGCCAGCAGCGTTCCCGGCGGGAGGAGCTCCTACGAGCAGTACTTC.

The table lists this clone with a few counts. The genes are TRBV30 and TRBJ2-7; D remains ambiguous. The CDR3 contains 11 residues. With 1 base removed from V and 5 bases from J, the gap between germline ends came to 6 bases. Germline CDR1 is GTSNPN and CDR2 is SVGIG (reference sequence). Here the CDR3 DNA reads TGTGCCTGGAGTGAGCTCCACGAGCAGTACTTC. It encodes CAWSELHEQYF.

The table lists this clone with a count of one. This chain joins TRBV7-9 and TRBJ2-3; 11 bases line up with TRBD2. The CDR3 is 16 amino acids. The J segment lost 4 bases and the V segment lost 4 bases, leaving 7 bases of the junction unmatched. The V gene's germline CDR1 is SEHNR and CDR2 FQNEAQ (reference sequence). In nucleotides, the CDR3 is TGTGCCAGCAGCTCTAAAATAGCGGGAGGGGCAGATACGCAGTATTTT. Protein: CASSSKIAGGADTQYF.

The CDR3 loop is CASSLSWAASGFANTGELFF. CDR3 DNA: TGTGCCAGCAGCTTATCTTGGGCGGCTAGCGGCTTCGCGAACACCGGGGAGCTGTTTTTT. This sequence joins TRBV7-6 and TRBJ2-2; 7 bases line up with TRBD2. The length of the CDR3 is 20 residues. Germline CDR1 is SGHVS and CDR2 is FNYEAQ. V gave up 2 bases and J gave up 0 bases; unmatched junction bases: 15.

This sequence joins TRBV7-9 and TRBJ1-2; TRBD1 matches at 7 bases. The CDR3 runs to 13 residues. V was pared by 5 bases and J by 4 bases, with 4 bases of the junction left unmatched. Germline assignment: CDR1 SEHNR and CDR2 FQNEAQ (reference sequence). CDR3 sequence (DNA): TGTGCCAGCAGCCGGGACAGCCTCTATGGCTACACCTTC. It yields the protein CASSRDSLYGYTF. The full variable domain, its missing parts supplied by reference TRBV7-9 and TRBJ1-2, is DTGVSQNPRHKITKRGQNVTFRCDPISEHNRLYWYRQTLGQGPEFLTYFQNEAQLEKSRLLSDRFSAERPKGSFSTLEIQRTEQGDSAMYLCASSRDSLYGYTFGSGTRLTVV.

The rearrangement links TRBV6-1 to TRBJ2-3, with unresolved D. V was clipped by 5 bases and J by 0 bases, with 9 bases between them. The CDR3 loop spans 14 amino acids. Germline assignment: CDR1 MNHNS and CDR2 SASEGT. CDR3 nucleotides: TGTGCCAGCAGTCGAACAGATAGCACAGATACGCAGTATTTT. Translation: CASSRTDSTDTQYF.

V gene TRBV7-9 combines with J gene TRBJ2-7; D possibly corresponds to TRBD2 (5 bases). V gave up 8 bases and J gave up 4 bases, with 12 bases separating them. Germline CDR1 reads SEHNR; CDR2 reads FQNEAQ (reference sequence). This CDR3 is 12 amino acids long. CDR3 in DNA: TGTGCCAGCCGAGGGATTTCGTACGAGCAGTACTTC. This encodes CASRGISYEQYF.

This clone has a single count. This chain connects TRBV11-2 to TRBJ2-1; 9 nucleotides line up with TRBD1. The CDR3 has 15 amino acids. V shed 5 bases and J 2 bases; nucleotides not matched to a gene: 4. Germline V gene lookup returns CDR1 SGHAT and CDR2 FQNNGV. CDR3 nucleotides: TGTGCCAGCAGCCGGACAGGGGCGGCCTACAATGAGCAGTTCTTC. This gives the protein CASSRTGAAYNEQFF. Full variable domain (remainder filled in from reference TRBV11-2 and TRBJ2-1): EAGVAQSPRYKIIEKRQSVAFWCNPISGHATLYWYQQILGQGPKLLIQFQNNGVVDDSQLPKDRFSAERLKGVDSTLKIQPAKLEDSAVYLCASSRTGAAYNEQFFGPGTRLTVL.

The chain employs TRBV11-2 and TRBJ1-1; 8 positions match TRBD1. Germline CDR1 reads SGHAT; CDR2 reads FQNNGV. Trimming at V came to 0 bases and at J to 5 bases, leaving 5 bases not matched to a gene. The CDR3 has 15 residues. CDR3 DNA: TGTGCCAGCAGCTTAGACAGGGGGCGCGGGACTGAAGCTTTCTTT. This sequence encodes CASSLDRGRGTEAFF.

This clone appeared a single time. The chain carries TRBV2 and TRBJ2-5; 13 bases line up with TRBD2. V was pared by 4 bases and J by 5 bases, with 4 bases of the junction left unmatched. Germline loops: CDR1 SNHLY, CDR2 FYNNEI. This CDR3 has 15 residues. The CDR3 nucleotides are TGTGCCAGCAGTGGACTAGCGGGGGGAGGGGAGACCCAGTACTTC. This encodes CASSGLAGGGETQYF.

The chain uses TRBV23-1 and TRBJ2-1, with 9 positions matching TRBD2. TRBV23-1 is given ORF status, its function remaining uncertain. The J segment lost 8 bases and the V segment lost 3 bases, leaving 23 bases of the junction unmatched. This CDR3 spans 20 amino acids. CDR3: CASSQPSVFGGLAGLYEQFF. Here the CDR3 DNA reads TGCGCCAGCAGTCAGCCCAGCGTATTCGGGGGGCTAGCGGGATTATATGAGCAGTTCTTC.

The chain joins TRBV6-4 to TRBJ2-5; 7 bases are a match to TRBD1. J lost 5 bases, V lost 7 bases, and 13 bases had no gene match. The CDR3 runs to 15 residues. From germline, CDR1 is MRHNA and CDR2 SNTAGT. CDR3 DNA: TGTGCCAGCAATCTACAGGGGTGCTTTCGGGAGACCCAGTACTTC. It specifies CASNLQGCFRETQYF.

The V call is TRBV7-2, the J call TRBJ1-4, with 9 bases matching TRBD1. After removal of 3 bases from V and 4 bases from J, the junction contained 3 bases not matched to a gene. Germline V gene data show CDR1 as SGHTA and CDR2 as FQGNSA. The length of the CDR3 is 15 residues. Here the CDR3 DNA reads TGTGCCAGCAGCTTGGACAGGGGAAATAATGAAAAACTGTTTTTT. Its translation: CASSLDRGNNEKLFF.

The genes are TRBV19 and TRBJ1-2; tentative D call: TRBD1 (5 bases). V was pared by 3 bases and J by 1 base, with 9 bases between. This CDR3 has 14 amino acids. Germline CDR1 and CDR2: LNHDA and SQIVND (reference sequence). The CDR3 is CASSIRDSNYGYTF. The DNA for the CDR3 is TGTGCCAGTAGTATCAGAGACAGTAACTATGGCTACACCTTC.

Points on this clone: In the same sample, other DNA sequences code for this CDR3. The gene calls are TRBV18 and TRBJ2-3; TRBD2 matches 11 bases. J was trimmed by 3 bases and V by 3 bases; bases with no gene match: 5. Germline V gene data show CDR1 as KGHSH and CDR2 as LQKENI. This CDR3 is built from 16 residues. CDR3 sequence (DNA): TGTGCCAGCTCACCTAGCCTAGCGGGAGGTACAGATACGCAGTATTTT. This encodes CASSPSLAGGTDTQYF.

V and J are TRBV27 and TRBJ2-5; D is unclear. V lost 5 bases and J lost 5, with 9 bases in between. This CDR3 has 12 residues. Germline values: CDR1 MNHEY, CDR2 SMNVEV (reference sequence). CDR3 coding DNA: TGTGCCAGCAGTCGCGCCGGGGAGACCCAGTACTTC. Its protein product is CASSRAGETQYF.

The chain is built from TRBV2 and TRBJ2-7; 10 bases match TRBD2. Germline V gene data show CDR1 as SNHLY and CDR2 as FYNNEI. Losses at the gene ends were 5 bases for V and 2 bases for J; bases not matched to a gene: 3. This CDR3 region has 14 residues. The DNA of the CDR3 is TGTGCCAGCAGTTGGACTAGCGGTACCTACGAGCAGTACTTC. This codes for CASSWTSGTYEQYF.

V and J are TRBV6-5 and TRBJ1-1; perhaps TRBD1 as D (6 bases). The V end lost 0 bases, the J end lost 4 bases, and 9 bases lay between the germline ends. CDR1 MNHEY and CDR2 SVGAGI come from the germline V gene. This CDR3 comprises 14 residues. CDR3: CASSYSGAGTEAFF. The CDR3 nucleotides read TGTGCCAGCAGTTACTCGGGGGCTGGCACTGAAGCTTTCTTT.